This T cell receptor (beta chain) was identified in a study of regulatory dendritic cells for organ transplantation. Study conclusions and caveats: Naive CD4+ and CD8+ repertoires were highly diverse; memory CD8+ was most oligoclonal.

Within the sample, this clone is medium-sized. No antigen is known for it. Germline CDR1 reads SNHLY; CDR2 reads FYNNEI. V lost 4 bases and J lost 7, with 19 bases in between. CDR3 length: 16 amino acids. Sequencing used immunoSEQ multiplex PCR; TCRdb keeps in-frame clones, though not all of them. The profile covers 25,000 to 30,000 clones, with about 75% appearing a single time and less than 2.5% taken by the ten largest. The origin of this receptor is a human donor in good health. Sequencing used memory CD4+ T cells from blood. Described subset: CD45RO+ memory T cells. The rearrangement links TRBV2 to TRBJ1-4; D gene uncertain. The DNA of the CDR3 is TGTGCCAGCAGTGCTATAACCGGGTCTGGAGGTGAAAAACTGTTTTTT. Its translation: CASSAITGSGGEKLFF.